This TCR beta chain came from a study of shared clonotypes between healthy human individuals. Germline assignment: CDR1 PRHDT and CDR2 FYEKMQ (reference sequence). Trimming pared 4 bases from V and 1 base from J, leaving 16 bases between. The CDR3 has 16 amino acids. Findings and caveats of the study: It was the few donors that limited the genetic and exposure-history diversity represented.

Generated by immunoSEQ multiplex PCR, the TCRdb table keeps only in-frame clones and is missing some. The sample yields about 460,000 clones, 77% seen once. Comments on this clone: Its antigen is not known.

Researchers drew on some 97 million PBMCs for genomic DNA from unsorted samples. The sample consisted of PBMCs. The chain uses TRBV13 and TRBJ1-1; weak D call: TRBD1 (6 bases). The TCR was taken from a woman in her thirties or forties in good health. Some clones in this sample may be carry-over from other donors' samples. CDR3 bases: TGTGCCAGCAGCTCCTACCGACAAGGGGGGAACACTGAAGCTTTCTTT. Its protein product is CASSSYRQGGNTEAFF.